Listed below are T cell receptor beta chains from one sample, sequenced in a study of CD4 T cells in relation to SARS-CoV-2 and coronaviruses. Some clones are missing from TCRdb's copy, which holds only in-frame ones; the method was immunoSEQ multiplex PCR. This table holds tens of thousands of clones, about 95% found once. What was sequenced was naive CD4+ T cells from PBMCs. These TCRs come from a human donor in good health. Each CDR3 is given with its conserved first and last residue. Fields, in order: J gene, V gene, CDR3 protein.

TRBJ2-7,TRBV15,CATSRDEGTYEQYF
TRBJ1-5,TRBV6-6,CASTERGNANNQPQHF
TRBJ2-7,TRBV9,CASSVSLGAQPYEQYF
TRBJ2-3,TRBV19,CASGEGANTDTQYF
TRBJ2-7,TRBV2,CASSNRTSGYEQYF
TRBJ2-3,TRBV5-1,CASSFQGAYADTQYF
TRBJ2-1,TRBV18,CASSPTSGRATEQFF
TRBJ1-2,TRBV7-2,CASSSQSGTSLGYYGYTF
TRBJ2-5,TRBV6-1,CASSEESDQETQYF
TRBJ2-7,TRBV5-8,CASSFPSGTYEQYF
TRBJ1-4,TRBV5-1,CASSLDPGGSEKLFF
TRBJ2-1,TRBV6-5,CASRLQGTGDEQFF
TRBJ2-3,TRBV19,CASSIGTGSTDTQYF
TRBJ2-7,TRBV18,CASSPELSSPEQYF
TRBJ2-2,TRBV10-1,CASSGTRNTGELFF
TRBJ2-2,TRBV6-5,CASKTSSLTGELFF
TRBJ1-6,TRBV6-5,CASSYFAPRNSPLHF
TRBJ1-2,TRBV11-2,CASRRGAGGYTF
TRBJ2-7,TRBV7-9,CASSLGTAEQYF
TRBJ1-2,TRBV6-6,CASSLGETRGEYYGHTF
TRBJ2-7,TRBV5-5,CASSLGQGNPTYEQYF
TRBJ2-7,TRBV13,CASSLSGTRPYEQYF
TRBJ1-5,TRBV30,CAWTSREGGRQPQHF
TRBJ1-1,TRBV9,CARGNRGLGIPEAFF
TRBJ2-7,TRBV7-9,CASSPRLARIYEQYF
TRBJ1-1,TRBV28,CASSSYRPEAFF
TRBJ1-1,TRBV7-9,CASSLGRNTEAFF
TRBJ1-2,TRBV28,CASRTGAGANYGYTF
TRBJ2-7,TRBV19,CASSREGNEQYF
TRBJ2-5,TRBV2,CASSLTGVQETQYF
TRBJ2-5,TRBV25-1,CASSETLRGGQETQYF
TRBJ1-5,TRBV11-1,CASSLTLDQPQHF
TRBJ1-2,TRBV6-1,CASSEAKADGSHYGYTF
TRBJ2-2,TRBV11-1,CASSQGTGELFF
TRBJ2-3,TRBV9,CASSATSGRTDTQYF
TRBJ1-5,TRBV18,CASSPQVNDQPQHF
TRBJ1-4,TRBV7-9,CASSQGATNEKLFF
TRBJ2-2,TRBV18,CASSPRGPGELFF
TRBJ2-6,TRBV11-2,CASSLVFGGTGANVLTF
TRBJ1-5,TRBV28,CASHLGGGQPQHF
TRBJ1-5,TRBV2,CASSLTGNPQPQHF
TRBJ2-7,TRBV18,CASSPPSRAGPYEQYF
TRBJ2-7,TRBV3-1/TRBV3-2,CASSRLAGGPYEQYF
TRBJ2-2,TRBV19,CASSISSKLFF